Below, 28 T cell receptor delta chains from the same sample are listed, as sequenced in a study of Vδ1+ human thymocytes. The study's findings and limits: Thymic TRG and TRD repertoires appeared highly polyclonal, with Gaussian CDR3 length distributions.

No cognate antigen is known for these TCRs. The template was reverse-transcribed extracted RNA. Multiplex PCR used pooled V-gene forward primers and a constant-region reverse primer to amplify CDR3s. TCRdb re-called the multiplex PCR reads through CATT. The table has approximately 19,000 delta-chain clones, over 7% seen once; the top ten hold 0.85% to 1%. Sequenced sample: Vdelta1+ gamma-delta thymocytes from the thymus. Documented subset: FACS-sorted CD3+ TCRalphabeta- TCRVdelta1+ TCRVdelta2- thymocytes. Receptors were obtained from a child under two years old who had congenital heart surgery.

V usage is TRDV1 and J usage is TRDJ1; a weak D match, TRDD3 (5 bases). The J gene was missing in TCRdb and was found by matching the end of the DNA to germline. The V end lost 3 bases, the J end lost 0 bases, and 35 bases lay between the germline ends. The CDR3 contains 23 residues. Germline CDR1 TSWWSYY, CDR2 QGS. The CDR3 nucleotides are TGTGCTCTTGGGGAGCCCGGGATGTGGCTACGTCCTGGGCCATGGGATTACACCGATAAACTCATCTTT. Encoded protein: CALGEPGMWLRPGPWDYTDKLIF.

The chain recombines TRDV1 with TRDJ1; 8 bases align to TRDD3. Because TCRdb records no J gene, it was assigned here through a match of the DNA to germline. V lost 8 bases and J lost 4; bases outside the gene matches: 12. The CDR3 spans 15 residues. CDR1 and CDR2 (germline): TSWWSYY, QGS. The CDR3 is CALCTGGYKGDKLIF. CDR3 sequence (DNA): TGTGCTCTTTGCACTGGGGGGTATAAGGGCGATAAACTCATCTTT.

This clone was seen a handful of times. This rearrangement joins TRDV1 to TRDJ1; 7 bases match TRDD3. Germline values: CDR1 TSWWSYY, CDR2 QGS. The CDR3 is 23 amino acids. Losses at the gene ends were 4 bases for V and 0 bases for J; bases not matched to a gene: 29. The CDR3 is CALGALPGVGLYWGPEYTDKLIF. The CDR3 nucleotides are TGTGCTCTTGGGGCCCTCCCCGGGGTTGGACTTTACTGGGGACCGGAGTACACCGATAAACTCATCTTT.

This chain links TRDV1 with TRDJ1; D is possibly TRDD3 (5 bases). Germline CDR1 reads TSWWSYY; CDR2 reads QGS. V was trimmed by 2 bases and J by 0 bases, leaving 10 bases between them. There are 15 residues in the CDR3. For the CDR3, the DNA is TGTGCTCTTGGGGAATCCTTACTGGACACCGATAAACTCATCTTT. Translation: CALGESLLDTDKLIF.

This clone was seen more than once but under ten times. The chain employs TRDV1 and TRDJ1; a weak D match, TRDD3 (5 bases). Per the germline V gene, CDR1 is TSWWSYY and CDR2 is QGS. The CDR3 covers 15 residues. V lost 2 bases and J lost 0, with 10 bases in between. The CDR3 sequence is CALGERKGYTDKLIF. CDR3 sequence (DNA): TGTGCTCTTGGGGAAAGGAAGGGATACACCGATAAACTCATCTTT.

Only a few counts were recorded for this clone. Sequence at one end of the junction differs from germline and may be a read error. This rearrangement joins TRDV1 to TRDJ2; D is unresolved. The CDR3 sequence is 13 residues long. From germline, CDR1 is TSWWSYY and CDR2 QGS. This chain's CDR3 is CALGERLTAPLFF. CDR3 nucleotides: TGTGCTCTTGGGGAACGTTTGACAGCACCACTCTTCTTT.

This clone occurred a few times. This chain joins TRDV1 and TRDJ1, with 11 bases that match TRDD3. With V trimmed by 5 bases and J by 3 bases, 17 bases remained unmatched. Germline V gene lookup returns CDR1 TSWWSYY and CDR2 QGS. The CDR3 is 19 amino acids. The DNA for the CDR3 is TGTGCTCTTGGGAGGGGTACGGTTGGCGACTGGGGGATATCCGATAAACTCATCTTT. It translates to CALGRGTVGDWGISDKLIF.

Concerning this clone itself: This specimen includes other DNA sequences encoding the same CDR3. This chain joins TRDV2 and TRDJ1; D may be TRDD3 (6 bases). V lost 7 bases to trimming and J lost 3 bases, with 44 bases between them. This CDR3 has 23 amino acids. Germline V gene lookup returns CDR1 GEAIGNYY and CDR2 EKD. CDR3 amino acids: CACFSDSDGVLGNGITGADKLIF. The DNA of the CDR3 is TGTGCCTGCTTCTCAGACTCAGATGGCGTACTGGGAAATGGGATAACCGGGGCCGATAAACTCATCTTT.

The J gene is TRDJ1; the V gene was not called; the table's D call TRDD3 went unverified against the DNA. There are 17 residues in the CDR3. CDR3 amino acids: CALGERGLLPGYDGLIF. The CDR3 DNA reads as TGTGCTCTTGGGGAACGGGGCCTACTACCAGGATACGACGGACTCATCTTT.

The chain has TRDV1 and TRDJ1; 12 nucleotides match TRDD3. Germline CDR1 and CDR2: TSWWSYY and QGS. The CDR3 extends over 21 amino acids. Trimming took 9 bases from V and 1 from J; bases not matched to a gene: 24. The CDR3 DNA follows: TGTGCTCTGGGATACGATTCCTACTGGGGGATACCGATGGGGATCACCGATAAACTCATCTTT. Translation gives CALGYDSYWGIPMGITDKLIF.

This clone is medium-sized within its sample. The chain is built from TRDV1 and TRDJ1; 12 bases line up with TRDD3. Germline CDR1 is TSWWSYY and CDR2 is QGS. With 0 bases clipped from V and 8 bases from J, the junction kept 10 bases outside the gene matches. The length of the CDR3 is 17 residues. CDR3 sequence: CALGELWRTGGYRKLIF. DNA of the CDR3: TGTGCTCTTGGGGAACTGTGGCGTACTGGGGGATACAGGAAACTCATCTTT.

As concerns this clone: One end of the junction does not line up with germline, which may come from a read error. The V call is TRDV1, the J call TRDJ1; possibly TRDD3 for D (6 bases). Germline V gene lookup returns CDR1 TSWWSYY and CDR2 QGS. The CDR3 is made up of 18 amino acids. CDR3 nucleotide sequence: TGTGCTCTTGAGGAACCTAGGGGGACCCTCCAGTACACCGATAAACTCATCTTT. This gives the protein CALEEPRGTLQYTDKLIF.

This clone was detected a few times. V and J are TRDV1 and TRDJ1; D may be TRDD3 (6 bases). V was trimmed by 1 base and J by 0 bases, leaving 33 bases between them. CDR1 TSWWSYY and CDR2 QGS come from the germline V gene. CDR3 size: 23 residues. The CDR3 DNA is TGTGCTCTTGGGGAACCTCCCGTTTACCTCGGGGGACTCGGGCATGAGTACACCGATAAACTCATCTTT. As protein: CALGEPPVYLGGLGHEYTDKLIF.

This clone has a handful of counts. The rearrangement joins TRDV1 to TRDJ1; the D gene is possibly TRDD2 (6 bases). The CDR3 spans 15 residues. The V and J ends lost 3 bases and 7 bases respectively, with 18 bases between them. The germline V gene encodes CDR1 TSWWSYY and CDR2 QGS. The CDR3 reads CALGDPLPPRGKLIF. DNA of the CDR3: TGTGCTCTTGGGGACCCCCTTCCCCCGAGGGGTAAACTCATCTTT.

This clone was seen only a few times. V usage is TRDV2 and J usage is TRDJ3; 8 positions match TRDD3. The V gene's germline CDR1 is GEAIGNYY and CDR2 EKD. After removal of 0 bases from V and 0 bases from J, the junction contained 12 bases not matched to a gene. The CDR3 has 21 residues. CDR3 residues: CACDTLLEAGGNSWDTRQMFF. The CDR3 region has the DNA TGTGCCTGTGACACCCTCTTAGAGGCTGGGGGAAACTCCTGGGACACCCGACAGATGTTTTTC.

This sequence joins TRDV1 and TRDJ1; no definite D call. The CDR3 is 18 residues long. Trimming removed 4 bases from V and 0 bases from J, with 21 bases in between. CDR1 TSWWSYY and CDR2 QGS come from the germline V gene. DNA of the CDR3: TGTGCTCTTGGGGCAAAATTCCCCACCCACTCTTACACCGATAAACTCATCTTT. Its translation: CALGAKFPTHSYTDKLIF.

The rearrangement uses TRDV1 and TRDJ1, with TRDD3 as a possible D gene (5 bases). The CDR3 covers 14 residues. Germline lookup yields CDR1 TSWWSYY and CDR2 QGS. V lost 0 bases and J lost 1, with 6 bases in between. CDR3 loop: CALGELWGTDKLIF. In DNA form, the CDR3 reads TGTGCTCTTGGGGAACTATGGGGCACCGATAAACTCATCTTT.

The sample holds a few counts of this clone. The gene calls are TRDV1 and TRDJ1; 12 bases line up with TRDD3. After removal of 1 base from V and 1 base from J, the junction contained 16 bases not matched to a gene. The CDR3 has 21 residues. Germline V gene sequence: CDR1 TSWWSYY, CDR2 QGS. The CDR3 sequence: CALGERRHPGGLGDTTDKLIF. The CDR3 bases are TGTGCTCTTGGGGAACGGCGGCATCCGGGAGGACTGGGGGATACCACCGATAAACTCATCTTT.

The gene calls are TRDV1 and TRDJ1; 8 bases agree with TRDD2. The junction had 20 bases not matched to a gene; V was cut back by 1 base and J by 7 bases. This CDR3 has 19 amino acids. Germline loops: CDR1 TSWWSYY, CDR2 QGS. CDR3 DNA sequence: TGTGCTCTTGGGGAACGCCCCGCTTCCTACCCGTCTGGGAGAGGTAAACTCATCTTT. It encodes CALGERPASYPSGRGKLIF.

This clone showed up just a few times. J is TRDJ1 and V is TRDV1; TRDD3 matches 13 bases. The J gene, missing from TCRdb, was assigned here through DNA to germline matching. V trimming: 1 base; J trimming: 4 bases; junction bases outside the gene matches: 24. Looked up from germline, CDR1 is TSWWSYY and CDR2 is QGS. This CDR3 contains 23 residues. Here the CDR3 DNA reads TGTGCTCTTGGGGAACCTCTACTGAAACTGGGGGATACGCGTATCCGAGTGAACGATAAACTCATCTTT. Amino acid sequence: CALGEPLLKLGDTRIRVNDKLIF.

This clone has just a few counts. This chain connects TRDV1 to TRDJ1; no reliable D call. The V gene's germline CDR1 is TSWWSYY and CDR2 QGS. The CDR3 length is 14 residues. V lost 5 bases to trimming and J lost 2 bases, with 12 bases between them. The chain's CDR3 is CALGLAGGTDKLIF. In DNA form, the CDR3 reads TGTGCTCTTGGGCTCGCGGGTGGGACCGATAAACTCATCTTT.

The rearrangement joins TRDV1 to TRDJ1; TRDD3 aligns across 11 bases. The CDR3 totals 24 residues. The V gene end was trimmed by 4 bases and the J gene end by 0 bases; junction bases not matched to a gene: 28. Germline lookup yields CDR1 TSWWSYY and CDR2 QGS. The DNA for the CDR3 is TGTGCTCTTGGGGCCGCCTTCCTACTAAAGGCTGGGGGATACCCCGGAGGTGACACCGATAAACTCATCTTT. This gives the protein CALGAAFLLKAGGYPGGDTDKLIF.

The V gene is TRDV1, the J gene TRDJ1, with 8 bases matching TRDD3. V was pared by 0 bases and J by 0 bases, with 3 bases of the junction left unmatched. The CDR3 is made up of 16 amino acids. CDR1 TSWWSYY and CDR2 QGS come from the germline V gene. This chain's CDR3 is CALGELGDMYTDKLIF. DNA of the CDR3: TGTGCTCTTGGGGAACTGGGGGATATGTACACCGATAAACTCATCTTT.

The rearrangement links TRDV1 to TRDJ1, with TRDD3 identical over 10 bases. Here the J gene was assigned by germline matching of the DNA, as TCRdb has none. In germline, CDR1 is TSWWSYY, CDR2 QGS. The CDR3 consists of 20 residues. Unmatched junction bases numbered 20, after V lost 5 bases and J lost 2 bases. CDR3 DNA: TGTGCTCTTGGGAACTTTCTTCCGCTCTACTGGGGGATGGGGACCGATAAACTCATCTTT. As protein: CALGNFLPLYWGMGTDKLIF.

The rearrangement joins TRDV1 to TRDJ1, with TRDD3 matching over 12 bases. V dropped 2 bases and J dropped 0; count of bases not matched to a gene: 16. The CDR3 contains 21 residues. Germline CDR1 is TSWWSYY and CDR2 is QGS. The CDR3 is CALGELVLGDTGSIYTDKLIF. The CDR3 nucleotides read TGTGCTCTTGGGGAATTAGTACTGGGGGATACAGGGTCGATCTACACCGATAAACTCATCTTT.

The sample holds a few counts of this clone. The V call is TRDV1, the J call TRDJ1, with TRDD2 matching 9 bases. This CDR3 contains 19 residues. The germline V gene has CDR1 TSWWSYY and CDR2 QGS. V was pared by 4 bases and J by 2 bases, with 17 bases of the junction left unmatched. The CDR3 reads CALGVKPSYVPLRTDKLIF. The CDR3 bases are TGTGCTCTTGGGGTCAAACCTTCCTACGTACCCCTACGGACCGATAAACTCATCTTT.

The chain carries TRDV1 and TRDJ1; 7 positions agree with TRDD3. Germline lookup yields CDR1 TSWWSYY and CDR2 QGS. Unmatched junction bases numbered 13, after V lost 0 bases and J lost 0 bases. This CDR3 has 19 residues. The CDR3 DNA sequence: TGTGCTCTTGGGGAACTTCTAGGTACTGGGGATCCGTACACCGATAAACTCATCTTT. It encodes CALGELLGTGDPYTDKLIF.

The gene calls are TRDV1 and TRDJ1; a possible D gene is TRDD3 (6 bases). Looked up from germline, CDR1 is TSWWSYY and CDR2 is QGS. The V end was cut by 5 bases, the J end by 1 base, with 29 bases between. The CDR3 is made up of 20 amino acids. CDR3 DNA sequence: TGTGCTCTTGGGCCCAGAGCACTCCGATACGGACGGATAAGCACCGATAAACTCATCTTT. Its translation: CALGPRALRYGRISTDKLIF.